This T cell receptor beta chain was sequenced in a study of blood T cell repertoires in COVID-19. Study at large: COVID-19 samples collected from the United States, Italy and Spain covered acute and convalescent phases.

Original analysis: Reference gene primer amplification gave estimated nucleated cell counts. The data were produced by immunoSEQ multiplex PCR, yet TCRdb's version contains in-frame clones alone and is incomplete. The V and J calls and the clone size are those of that table, but D and trimming were determined from the DNA. The sample lists approximately 150,000 clones; just under 85% were seen once. Enrolled during active infection, Seattle patients were then followed longitudinally. CDR3 length: 14 residues. Trimming took off 4 bases at V and 1 base at J, with 11 bases between the two ends. Per germline, CDR1 SGHNT and CDR2 YYREEE (reference sequence).

Sequencing used peripheral blood. This chain joins TRBV5-4 and TRBJ1-1; possibly TRBD1 for D (5 bases). The TCR sequence derives from an elderly woman with COVID-19, enrolled during active disease. CDR3 residues: CASSGDSGNTEAFF. For the CDR3, the DNA is TGTGCCAGCAGCGGGGACTCAGGGAACACTGAAGCTTTCTTT.